This T cell receptor (beta chain) was identified in a study of blood T cell repertoires in COVID-19. Study-level background: Spain, Italy and the United States supplied samples that represented acute and convalescent COVID-19.

The CDR3 contains 14 residues. Germline-derived CDR1 and CDR2 are SNHLY and FYNNEI. The ends lost 3 bases at V and 13 bases at J; junction bases unmatched: 11. As originally analysed: Estimation of nucleated cell counts was performed using reference gene primer amplification. Only in-frame clones appear in the TCRdb table, and some are missing; sequencing was by immunoSEQ multiplex PCR. V, J and clone size are taken as reported in that table, and D and trimming were inferred from the DNA itself. The repertoire holds about 200,000 clones, with approximately 80% as singletons. V gene TRBV2 combines with J gene TRBJ2-4; TRBD1 agrees at 8 bases. The receptor was derived from a man aged 40-50 years with acute or convalescent COVID-19. Sequencing input: peripheral blood. The CDR3 sequence: CASSDRGQRSRQYF. The CDR3 DNA reads as TGTGCCAGCAGTGACAGGGGGCAAAGGAGTAGGCAGTACTTC.